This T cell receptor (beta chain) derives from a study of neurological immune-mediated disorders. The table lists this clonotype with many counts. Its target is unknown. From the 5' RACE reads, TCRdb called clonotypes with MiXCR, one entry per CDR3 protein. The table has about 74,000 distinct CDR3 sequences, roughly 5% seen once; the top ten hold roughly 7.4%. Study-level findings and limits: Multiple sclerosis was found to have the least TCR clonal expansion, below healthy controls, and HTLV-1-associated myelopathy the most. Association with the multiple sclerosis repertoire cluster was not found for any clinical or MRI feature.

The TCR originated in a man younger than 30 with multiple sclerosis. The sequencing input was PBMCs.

CDR3 loop: CASSFAGTTYEQYF. Here the CDR3 DNA reads TGTGCCAGCAGCTTCGCAGGGACTACCTACGAGCAGTACTTC. This chain uses TRBV7-9 with TRBJ2-7, with TRBD2 identical over 7 bases. Germline V lookup: CDR1 SEHNR, CDR2 FQNEAQ (reference sequence). Trimming took 3 bases from V and 2 from J; bases not matched to a gene: 4. This CDR3 spans 14 amino acids.